A selection of T cell receptor beta chains follows, all from one sample in a study of T cell repertoires in cytomegalovirus infection. These receptors' targets are unknown. TCRdb reanalysed the reads using MiXCR and keeps one entry per CDR3 protein. Of about 890,000 distinct CDR3 sequences in the sample, approximately 31% were seen once. The material was cultured CD8+ T cells from PBMCs, obtained from culture after CMV antigen stimulation. These receptors were collected from a human donor in good health (CMV status not recorded). Some clones in this sample may be carry-over from other donors' samples. Each CDR3 is given without its conserved first and last residue.

v_gene,j_gene,CDR3aa
TRBV3-1,TRBJ2-7,ASSPGETYEQY
TRBV19,TRBJ1-5,ASLRQGSNQPQH
TRBV27,TRBJ2-3,ASSSVTDTQY
TRBV11-2,TRBJ2-1,ASSEPGQGVYNEQF
TRBV19,TRBJ2-3,VSSIESATTDTQY
TRBV7-6,TRBJ2-3,ASATPLEDTQY
TRBV7-9,TRBJ2-3,ASTPESDTQY
TRBV7-6,TRBJ2-3,ASRQTSGSTDTQY
TRBV6-5,TRBJ1-1,ASSYSIGVGTEAF
TRBV7-6,TRBJ2-6,ASSFDLDRDSGANVLT
TRBV12-3/TRBV12-4,TRBJ2-7,ASSFDTGTYEQY
TRBV6-6,TRBJ2-5,ASSYSEGVSETQY
TRBV29-1,TRBJ2-2,SVERVGWNTGELF
TRBV2,TRBJ2-7,ASQGTGYEQY
TRBV6-1,TRBJ2-2,ASSEVWGGAGELF
TRBV7-6,TRBJ2-5,ASGAGDRDQETQY
TRBV12-5,TRBJ2-3,ASGLERLTDTQY
TRBV6-2/TRBV6-3,TRBJ2-5,ASRTQGAQETQY
TRBV12-3/TRBV12-4,TRBJ1-4,ASSPDRYEANEKLF
TRBV4-1,TRBJ1-1,ASSQVLQGQGGGTEAF
TRBV25-1,TRBJ2-5,ASRRSSGGDQETQY
TRBV25-1,TRBJ2-2,ASSDLAGTTGELF
TRBV4-1,TRBJ2-7,ASSQSGTASSEQY
TRBV13,TRBJ2-4,ASSLSIEWNIQY
TRBV9,TRBJ1-1,ASSPSVWNTEAF
TRBV7-3,TRBJ1-1,ASSLRGNGDTEAF
TRBV25-1,TRBJ1-5,ASSEPQENQPQH
TRBV15,TRBJ2-3,ATSIEWGGGDTQY
TRBV2,TRBJ1-1,ASSLPGQSYLMNTEAF
TRBV20-1,TRBJ2-1,SARNPGQGYNEQF
TRBV6-5,TRBJ2-2,ASSYSVLAGPGELF
TRBV5-6,TRBJ1-6,ASSLPGQGKGSPLH
TRBV7-3,TRBJ2-5,ASSSNRGVQETQY
TRBV5-4,TRBJ2-6,ASTLKFQVGGGANVLT
TRBV6-8,TRBJ2-1,ASSLADRTSYNEQF
TRBV12-3/TRBV12-4,TRBJ1-1,ASSLIPLNTEAF
TRBV27,TRBJ1-2,ASSLPDRDGYT
TRBV6-6,TRBJ2-1,ASSYLALNEQF
TRBV4-1,TRBJ1-2,ASSFDREENYGYT
TRBV7-9,TRBJ2-1,ASSSPNDNEQF
TRBV5-1,TRBJ1-1,ASSSPIQGMNTEAF
TRBV27,TRBJ2-5,ASSLPGAPETQY
TRBV7-7,TRBJ2-2,ASSQTSGGAGGELF
TRBV7-9,TRBJ2-3,AAWGHNTDTQY
TRBV27,TRBJ1-1,ASSDGGLVYEAF
TRBV9,TRBJ1-3,ASSALGNTIY
TRBV6-1,TRBJ1-4,ASTELGEKLF
TRBV27,TRBJ2-1,ASRWTSGGYNEQF
TRBV4-2,TRBJ2-4,ASSLPGRSGGMNIQY
TRBV19,TRBJ2-3,ASSIAGGGGPDTQY
TRBV9,TRBJ2-1,ASSVDGAGTYNEQF
TRBV4-1,TRBJ2-1,ASSQGPGQRDEQF
TRBV20-1,TRBJ2-7,SASVRNSYEQY
TRBV5-5,TRBJ2-3,ASSPQFVGLADTQY
TRBV27,TRBJ1-2,ASRLLDGSYGYT
TRBV7-2,TRBJ1-1,ASSLSRGLILEMNTEAF
TRBV7-2,TRBJ2-5,ASSLAQGIETQY
TRBV11-2,TRBJ1-2,ASSFGRSNYGYT
TRBV27,TRBJ1-2,ASSPGFNYGYT